This T cell receptor beta chain was captured by sequencing in a study of T cell repertoires in cytomegalovirus infection. Trimming removed 9 bases from V and 7 bases from J; junction bases left unmatched: 6. This CDR3 contains 13 residues. Germline V lookup: CDR1 LNHDA, CDR2 SQIVND (reference sequence). Using its own MiXCR run on the reads, TCRdb lists one record per CDR3 protein. Of around 750,000 distinct CDR3 sequences in the sample, around a third were seen once. A remark on this clonotype: The antigen is not known.

The TCR sequence derives from a human donor in good health (CMV status not recorded). Some clones in this sample may be carry-over from other donors' samples. The rearrangement joins TRBV19 to TRBJ2-1; TRBD1 matches at 10 bases. The source was cultured CD8+ T cells from PBMCs, collected from culture after CMV antigen stimulation. The CDR3, as DNA: TGTGCCAGGCCAGGACAGGGGGTTAATGAGCAGTTCTTC. Amino acids: CARPGQGVNEQFF.